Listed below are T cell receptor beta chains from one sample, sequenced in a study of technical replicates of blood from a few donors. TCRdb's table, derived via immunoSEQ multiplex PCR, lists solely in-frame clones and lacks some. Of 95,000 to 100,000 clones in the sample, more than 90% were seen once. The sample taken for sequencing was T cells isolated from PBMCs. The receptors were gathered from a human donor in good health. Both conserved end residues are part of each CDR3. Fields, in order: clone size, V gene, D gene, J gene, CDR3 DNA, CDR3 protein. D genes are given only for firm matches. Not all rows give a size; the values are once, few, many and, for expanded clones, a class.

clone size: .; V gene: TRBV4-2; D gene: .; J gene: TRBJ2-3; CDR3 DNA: TGTGCCAGCAGCCAAAACAAGTTCAGCACAGATACGCAGTATTTT; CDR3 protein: CASSQNKFSTDTQYF
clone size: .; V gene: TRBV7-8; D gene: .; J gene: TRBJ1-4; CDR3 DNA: TGTGCCAGCAGCGTCTCCAGGGCAACTAATGAAAAACTGTTTTTT; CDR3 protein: CASSVSRATNEKLFF
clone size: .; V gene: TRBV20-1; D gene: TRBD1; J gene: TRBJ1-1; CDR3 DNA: TGCAGTGCTAGAGTCCCAGGGGGCGATTTCTTT; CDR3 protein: CSARVPGGDFF
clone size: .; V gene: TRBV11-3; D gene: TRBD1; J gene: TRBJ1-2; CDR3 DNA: TGTGCCAGCAGCTTAGACGGGACAGGAGCTTTGGACTATGGCTACACCTTC; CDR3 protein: CASSLDGTGALDYGYTF
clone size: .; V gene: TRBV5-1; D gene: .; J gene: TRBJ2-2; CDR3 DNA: TGCGCCAGCAGCATCCTTTCTAGTGCTCGCACCGGGGAGCTGTTTTTT; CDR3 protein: CASSILSSARTGELFF
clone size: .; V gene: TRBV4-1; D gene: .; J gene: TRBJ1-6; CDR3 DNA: TGCGCCAGCAGCCAAGGGGCCTCAGGGGACTCACCCCTCCACTTT; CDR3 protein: CASSQGASGDSPLHF
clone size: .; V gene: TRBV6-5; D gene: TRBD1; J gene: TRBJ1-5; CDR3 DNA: TGTGCCAGCAGTACAACGACAGGGGGCCCTCAGCCCCAGCATTTT; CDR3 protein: CASSTTTGGPQPQHF
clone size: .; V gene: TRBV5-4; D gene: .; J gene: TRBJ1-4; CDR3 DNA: TGTGCCAGCAGCGCGGGACCTGGGGAAAAACTGTTTTTT; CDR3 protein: CASSAGPGEKLFF
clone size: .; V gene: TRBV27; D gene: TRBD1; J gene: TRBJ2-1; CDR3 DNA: TGTGCCAGCAGTTCACAGGGGGCCTATCGGGAGCAGTTCTTC; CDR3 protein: CASSSQGAYREQFF
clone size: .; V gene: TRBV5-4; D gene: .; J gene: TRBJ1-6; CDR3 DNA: TGTGCCAGCAGCTTGGAGGAGCAATCGGCACCCCTCCACTTT; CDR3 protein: CASSLEEQSAPLHF
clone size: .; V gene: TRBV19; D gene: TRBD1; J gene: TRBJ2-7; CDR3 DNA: TGTGCCAGTAGCACCCTATCTACAGGGGTGTACGAGCAGTACTTC; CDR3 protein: CASSTLSTGVYEQYF
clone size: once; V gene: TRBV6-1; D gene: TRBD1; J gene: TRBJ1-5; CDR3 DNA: TGTGCCAGCAGGACAGGGGCAAGCAATCAGCCCCAGCATTTT; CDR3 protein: CASRTGASNQPQHF
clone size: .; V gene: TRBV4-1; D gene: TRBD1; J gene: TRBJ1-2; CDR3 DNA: TGCGCCAGCAGCCTCACAGGGGCCTCTAACTATGGCTACACCTTC; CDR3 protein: CASSLTGASNYGYTF
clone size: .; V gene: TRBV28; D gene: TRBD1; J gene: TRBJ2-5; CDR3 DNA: TGTGCCAGCAGTTTATTTGGACAGGGGGTCGAGACCCAGTACTTC; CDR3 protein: CASSLFGQGVETQYF
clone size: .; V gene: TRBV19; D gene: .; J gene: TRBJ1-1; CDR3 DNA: TGTGCCAGTAGACCCGGGTTACAGGGAGTGAACACTGAAGCTTTCTTT; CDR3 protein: CASRPGLQGVNTEAFF
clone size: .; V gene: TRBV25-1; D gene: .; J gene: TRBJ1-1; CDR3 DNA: TGTGCCAGCATGGTGGGGCGCACTGAAGCTTTCTTT; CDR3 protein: CASMVGRTEAFF
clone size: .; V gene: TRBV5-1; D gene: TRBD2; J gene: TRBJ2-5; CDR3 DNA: TGCGCCAGCAGCTTGGGACTTCTCGGGAGGGAGACCCAGTACTTC; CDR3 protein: CASSLGLLGRETQYF
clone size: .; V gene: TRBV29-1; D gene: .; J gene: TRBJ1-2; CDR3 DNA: TGCAGCGTTGCGAGGGATAAGTCTGCCTATGGCTACACCTTC; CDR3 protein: CSVARDKSAYGYTF
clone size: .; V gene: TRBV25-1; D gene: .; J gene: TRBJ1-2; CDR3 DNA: TGTGCCAGCAGTGGAAGACAGCCCTATGGCTACACCTTC; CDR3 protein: CASSGRQPYGYTF
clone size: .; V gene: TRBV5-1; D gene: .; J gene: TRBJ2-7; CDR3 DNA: TGCGCCAGCAGCTTGGCAATAGGGAGCTACGAGCAGTACTTC; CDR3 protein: CASSLAIGSYEQYF
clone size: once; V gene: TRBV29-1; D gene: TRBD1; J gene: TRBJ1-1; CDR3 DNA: TGCAGCGTCGAAAGGGGGACAGGCACTGAAGCTTTCTTT; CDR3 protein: CSVERGTGTEAFF
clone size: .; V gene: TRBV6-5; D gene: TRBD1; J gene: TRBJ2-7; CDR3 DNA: TGTGCCAGCAGCAGCCCCGAGACAGGGGACTACGAGCAGTACTTC; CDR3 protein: CASSSPETGDYEQYF
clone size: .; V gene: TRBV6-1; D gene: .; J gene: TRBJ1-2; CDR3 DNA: TGTGCCAGCAGTGAATTGGCAGAAAACCGATATGGCTACACCTTC; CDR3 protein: CASSELAENRYGYTF
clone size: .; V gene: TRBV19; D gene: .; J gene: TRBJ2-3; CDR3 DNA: TGTGCCACCGGAGACTATCCTAGCACAGATACGCAGTATTTT; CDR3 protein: CATGDYPSTDTQYF
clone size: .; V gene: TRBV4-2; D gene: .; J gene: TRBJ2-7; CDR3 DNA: TGTGCCAGCAGCTCCTATCGGCAGGGCTTCTACCCACAGTACTTC; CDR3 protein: CASSSYRQGFYPQYF
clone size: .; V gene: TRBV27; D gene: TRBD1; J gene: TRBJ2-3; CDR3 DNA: TGTGCCAGCAGCAAATATTTCACCCGTACCTTCGACAGGGAAACAGATACGCAGTATTTT; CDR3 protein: CASSKYFTRTFDRETDTQYF
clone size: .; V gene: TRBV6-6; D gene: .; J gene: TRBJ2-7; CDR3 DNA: TGTGCCAGCAGAATTCAGGGTGGCGAGCAGTACTTC; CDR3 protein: CASRIQGGEQYF